What follows describes a single T cell receptor (beta chain). Its antigen is not identified. The table came from immunoSEQ multiplex PCR; TCRdb's copy has only in-frame clones and leaves some out. The repertoire holds roughly 58,000 clones, with approximately 80% as singletons. In germline, CDR1 is SEHNR, CDR2 FQNEAQ (reference sequence). The length of the CDR3 is 15 residues. V lost 3 bases and J 6 bases, leaving 17 bases between the germline ends. The data derive from a study of OX40 agonist ivuxolimab in advanced cancers. General study findings and limits: Low clonal expansion, among the lowest seen, marked partial responders at 0.1-3.0 mg/kg. The CD4+ and CD8+ T cells in the blood had expanded clonally by week 6 at 0.1 to 3.0 mg/kg.

The V and J genes are TRBV7-9 and TRBJ1-2; the D is unclear. Sequenced material: CD4+ or CD8+ T cells sorted from blood, taken in a trial of the OX40 agonist ivuxolimab. This receptor was taken from an adult with an advanced solid tumor such as melanoma, head and neck, liver or kidney cancer. The CDR3 DNA follows: TGTGCCAGCAGCTTTGGTTTTGAGAGTAGCGATGGCTACACCTTC. Its translation: CASSFGFESSDGYTF.